The clone carrying this T cell receptor beta chain has only a few counts. What it recognizes is unknown. The source of the sample is a study of response to subunit inactivated influenza vaccine. Study-level points and caveats: Seasonal influenza vaccination, on each occasion, was suggested by the authors to recruit few new T cells.

TCRdb reprocessed the RT-PCR reads with MiXCR, giving one entry per CDR3 protein. The sample records about 500,000 distinct CDR3 sequences, 16% being singletons. The germline V gene encodes CDR1 DFQATT and CDR2 SNEGSKA (reference sequence). The CDR3 extends over 13 amino acids. Trimming left V 1 base short and J 0 bases short, with 4 bases between. The input for sequencing was CD4+ T cells sorted from PBMCs, taken 23 months after vaccination. The origin of this receptor is a man aged 50 to 69 who received an inactivated influenza vaccine. J is TRBJ1-5 and V is TRBV20-1; no definite D call. The CDR3 DNA reads as TGCAGTGCTAGAGCGGATAGCAATCAGCCCCAGCATTTT. As protein: CSARADSNQPQHF.